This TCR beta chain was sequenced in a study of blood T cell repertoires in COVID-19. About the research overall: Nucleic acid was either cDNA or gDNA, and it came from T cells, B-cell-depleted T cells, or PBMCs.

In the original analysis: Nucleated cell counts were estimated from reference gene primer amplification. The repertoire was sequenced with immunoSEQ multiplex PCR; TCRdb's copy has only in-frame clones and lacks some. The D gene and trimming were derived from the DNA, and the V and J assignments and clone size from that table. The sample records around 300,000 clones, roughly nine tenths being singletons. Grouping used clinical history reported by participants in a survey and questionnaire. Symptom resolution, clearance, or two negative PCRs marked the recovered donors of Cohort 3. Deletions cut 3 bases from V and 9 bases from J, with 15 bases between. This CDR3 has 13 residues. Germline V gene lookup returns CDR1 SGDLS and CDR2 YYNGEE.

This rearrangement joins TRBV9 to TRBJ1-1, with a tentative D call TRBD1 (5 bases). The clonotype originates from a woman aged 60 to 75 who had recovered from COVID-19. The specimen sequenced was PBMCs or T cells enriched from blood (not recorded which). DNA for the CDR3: TGTGCCAGCAGCGAGGGGTCCTGGGATAAAGCTTTCTTT. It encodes CASSEGSWDKAFF. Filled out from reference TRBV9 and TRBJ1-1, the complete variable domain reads DSGVTQTPKHLITATGQRVTLRCSPRSGDLSVYWYQQSLDQGLQFLIQYYNGEERAKGNILERFSAQQFPDLHSELNLSSLELGDSALYFCASSEGSWDKAFFGQGTRLTVV.